The 8 T cell receptor beta chains presented below share a single source sample, sequenced in a study of CD8+CD57+ T cells in acquired aplastic anemia. Genomic DNA was employed as the template in profiling TCR beta VDJ and CDR3. TCRdb fed the reads into MiXCR, producing one record per CDR3 protein. The data contain hundreds of thousands of distinct CDR3 sequences, just under 70% of them seen just once; the ten biggest clones take up 4%. The sample was sorted CD4+, CD8+, or CD8+CD57+ T cells (not recorded which) from PBMCs. The receptors shown here come from a human donor in good health, serving as a control.

The V call is TRBV12-3 or TRBV12-4, the J call TRBJ1-6, with D possibly being TRBD1 (5 bases). The CDR3 totals 15 residues. The V and J ends lost 6 bases and 9 bases respectively, with 18 bases between them. CDR3 residues: CASSRVVGGRSPLHF. As DNA, the CDR3 is TGTGCCAGCAGCCGAGTCGTGGGGGGACGTTCACCCCTCCACTTT.

This chain joins TRBV20-1 and TRBJ2-3; D is unresolved. Germline CDR1 and CDR2: DFQATT and SNEGSKA (reference sequence). CDR3 length equals 12 residues. Trimming took off 4 bases at V and 3 bases at J, with 8 bases between the two ends. CDR3 DNA: TGCAGTGCTAACCCTTGGACAGATACGCAGTATTTT. The encoded protein is CSANPWTDTQYF.

With respect to this clonotype: A read error may produce the germline difference seen at one junction end. The chain combines TRBV12-3 or TRBV12-4 with TRBJ1-5; D is unresolved. CDR3 length: 8 amino acids. The CDR3 here is CASSLKLF. The DNA for the CDR3 is TGTGCCAGCAGTTTGAAGCTTTTT.

The chain has TRBV13 and TRBJ2-5; D uncertain. The CDR3 spans 14 residues. Germline CDR1 PRHDT, CDR2 FYEKMQ (reference sequence). V was shortened by 5 bases and J by 0 bases, with 10 bases between the two germline ends. CDR3 sequence (DNA): TGTGCCAGCAGCGTAACTCGTGACCAAGAGACCCAGTACTTC. The encoded protein is CASSVTRDQETQYF.

Concerning this clonotype itself: This may stem from a read error, because a much larger clone lies one nucleotide away. This rearrangement joins TRBV3-1 to TRBJ2-5; weak D call: TRBD2 (6 bases). This CDR3 is 16 amino acids long. V lost 0 bases and J lost 1, with 12 bases in between. The germline CDR1 and CDR2 sequences are LGHDT and YNNKEL (reference sequence). CDR3 DNA: TGTGCCAGCAGCCAAGAGGACTACCGGGGCCAAGAGACCCAGTACTTC. It specifies CASSQEDYRGQETQYF.

This clonotype was counted many times. The chain joins TRBV10-3 to TRBJ1-2; 8 bases are a match to TRBD1. The CDR3 runs to 11 residues. With V trimmed by 10 bases and J by 8 bases, 6 bases remained unmatched. Germline V gene data show CDR1 as ENHRY and CDR2 as SYGVKD. CDR3 region: CATATGEGYTF. The CDR3 DNA sequence: TGTGCCACCGCGACAGGGGAGGGCTACACCTTC.

On this clonotype itself: Because the CDR3's place on the DNA is in doubt, the DNA is left out and the CDR3 is given as listed by TCRdb. This chain joins TRBV7-8 and TRBJ2-3; the table names TRBD2, a call not compared with the DNA. A total of 16 residues make up the CDR3, ends included. Germline values: CDR1 SGHVS, CDR2 FQNEAQ. This chain's CDR3 is CASRLDRGSSTSGQYF.

The rearrangement uses TRBV7-2 and TRBJ2-5; D ambiguous. The CDR3 is 13 amino acids. With 5 bases removed from V and 0 bases from J, the gap between germline ends came to 7 bases. Germline values: CDR1 SGHTA, CDR2 FQGNSA. This chain's CDR3 is CASSQMYQETQYF. CDR3 nucleotides: TGTGCCAGCAGCCAGATGTACCAAGAGACCCAGTACTTC.